This is a list of T cell receptor beta chains from one sample in a study of blood T cell repertoires in COVID-19. Using immunoSEQ multiplex PCR, the repertoire was profiled, and TCRdb retains in-frame clones only, with some absent. The sample contains around 250,000 clones, approximately 86% of which appear only once. Specimen: peripheral blood. The receptors stem from a man in his forties with active or convalescent COVID-19. The CDR3 runs from the conserved cysteine through the conserved F or W. A D gene is named only where the DNA matches it firmly. Where a row states a size, it is once, few, many or the class of an expanded clone; other rows omit it.

CDR3 length: 13; clone size: once; V gene: TRBV10-2; D gene: .; J gene: TRBJ1-5; CDR3 protein: CASSGQPYEPQHF; CDR3 DNA: TGCGCCAGCAGTGGACAGCCGTACGAGCCCCAGCATTTT
CDR3 length: 15; clone size: .; V gene: TRBV14; D gene: TRBD2; J gene: TRBJ2-1; CDR3 protein: CASSETSGSYNEQFF; CDR3 DNA: TGTGCCAGCAGCGAGACTAGCGGGAGTTACAATGAGCAGTTCTTC
CDR3 length: 15; clone size: once; V gene: TRBV10-1; D gene: TRBD1; J gene: TRBJ2-3; CDR3 protein: CASSEGQGLADTQYF; CDR3 DNA: TGCGCCAGCAGTGAAGGACAGGGTTTGGCAGATACGCAGTATTTT
CDR3 length: 15; clone size: few; V gene: TRBV6-1; D gene: TRBD2; J gene: TRBJ2-7; CDR3 protein: CASSERWSGRYEQYF; CDR3 DNA: TGTGCCAGCAGTGAAAGGTGGAGCGGGAGATACGAGCAGTACTTC
CDR3 length: 14; clone size: .; V gene: TRBV9; D gene: .; J gene: TRBJ1-1; CDR3 protein: CASSVAGGNTEAFF; CDR3 DNA: TGTGCCAGCAGCGTAGCTGGAGGGAACACTGAAGCTTTCTTT
CDR3 length: 16; clone size: .; V gene: TRBV4-2; D gene: TRBD1; J gene: TRBJ1-4; CDR3 protein: CASSPQGGSSNEKLFF; CDR3 DNA: TGTGCCAGCAGCCCGCAGGGGGGCTCGAGTAATGAAAAACTGTTTTTT
CDR3 length: 15; clone size: .; V gene: TRBV10-1; D gene: TRBD1; J gene: TRBJ1-3; CDR3 protein: CASSGTGGAGNTIYF; CDR3 DNA: TGCGCCAGCAGTGGGACAGGCGGCGCTGGAAACACCATATATTTT
CDR3 length: 15; clone size: .; V gene: TRBV7-2; D gene: .; J gene: TRBJ1-1; CDR3 protein: CASSRSYTGGTEAFF; CDR3 DNA: TGTGCCAGCAGCCGTTCTTATACGGGGGGCACTGAAGCTTTCTTT
CDR3 length: 16; clone size: .; V gene: TRBV5-1; D gene: .; J gene: TRBJ1-4; CDR3 protein: CASSLDGGQQNEKLFF; CDR3 DNA: TGCGCCAGCAGCTTGGACGGTGGACAGCAGAATGAAAAACTGTTTTTT
CDR3 length: 14; clone size: .; V gene: TRBV24-1; D gene: .; J gene: TRBJ2-7; CDR3 protein: CATSDSGRDYEQYF; CDR3 DNA: TGTGCCACCAGCGATTCTGGGCGTGACTACGAGCAGTACTTC
CDR3 length: 16; clone size: .; V gene: TRBV25-1; D gene: .; J gene: TRBJ1-6; CDR3 protein: CASSEWLAGRNSPLHF; CDR3 DNA: TGTGCCAGCAGTGAATGGCTGGCGGGAAGGAATTCACCCCTCCACTTT
CDR3 length: 15; clone size: .; V gene: TRBV4-1; D gene: TRBD1; J gene: TRBJ2-2; CDR3 protein: CASSRTGVDTGELFF; CDR3 DNA: TGCGCCAGCAGCCGCACAGGGGTAGACACCGGGGAGCTGTTTTTT
CDR3 length: 13; clone size: .; V gene: TRBV7-9; D gene: TRBD1; J gene: TRBJ1-5; CDR3 protein: CASSPGGGEPQHF; CDR3 DNA: TGTGCCAGCAGCCCAGGGGGTGGTGAGCCCCAGCATTTT
CDR3 length: 14; clone size: .; V gene: TRBV9; D gene: TRBD1; J gene: TRBJ2-4; CDR3 protein: CASSVGTAENIQYF; CDR3 DNA: TGTGCCAGCAGCGTCGGGACAGCCGAAAACATTCAGTACTTC
CDR3 length: 13; clone size: once; V gene: TRBV18; D gene: .; J gene: TRBJ1-2; CDR3 protein: CASSSDRIYGYTF; CDR3 DNA: TGTGCCAGCTCATCCGACAGGATTTATGGCTACACCTTC
CDR3 length: 13; clone size: .; V gene: TRBV27; D gene: .; J gene: TRBJ2-1; CDR3 protein: CASGGRVRNEQFF; CDR3 DNA: TGTGCCAGCGGGGGCCGAGTCAGGAATGAGCAGTTCTTC
CDR3 length: 15; clone size: .; V gene: TRBV3-1/TRBV3-2; D gene: TRBD1; J gene: TRBJ2-7; CDR3 protein: CASSRGTGGTYEQYF; CDR3 DNA: TGTGCCAGCAGCCGGGGGACAGGTGGCACCTACGAGCAGTACTTC
CDR3 length: 18; clone size: .; V gene: TRBV13; D gene: .; J gene: TRBJ2-1; CDR3 protein: CASSLGRGIDGTYNEQFF; CDR3 DNA: TGTGCCAGCAGCTTAGGACGGGGGATCGACGGGACCTACAATGAGCAGTTCTTC
CDR3 length: 15; clone size: .; V gene: TRBV6-5; D gene: .; J gene: TRBJ2-7; CDR3 protein: CASSTWGNGVYEQYF; CDR3 DNA: TGTGCCAGCAGTACATGGGGAAACGGGGTTTACGAGCAGTACTTC
CDR3 length: 15; clone size: .; V gene: TRBV9; D gene: TRBD1; J gene: TRBJ2-3; CDR3 protein: CASTGQGAGTDTQYF; CDR3 DNA: TGTGCCAGCACCGGACAGGGGGCGGGCACAGATACGCAGTATTTT
CDR3 length: 14; clone size: few; V gene: TRBV5-6; D gene: .; J gene: TRBJ2-5; CDR3 protein: CASSLGGRQETQYF; CDR3 DNA: TGTGCCAGCAGCTTGGGCGGCAGACAAGAGACCCAGTACTTC
CDR3 length: 13; clone size: .; V gene: TRBV7-3; D gene: TRBD1; J gene: TRBJ1-1; CDR3 protein: CASSSDRDREAFF; CDR3 DNA: TGTGCCAGCAGCTCCGACCGGGACAGAGAAGCTTTCTTT
CDR3 length: 14; clone size: .; V gene: TRBV27; D gene: .; J gene: TRBJ2-1; CDR3 protein: CAPSSRDTNNEQFF; CDR3 DNA: TGTGCCCCCAGTTCCCGGGACACTAACAATGAGCAGTTCTTC
CDR3 length: 14; clone size: .; V gene: TRBV30; D gene: TRBD1; J gene: TRBJ1-5; CDR3 protein: CAWSVGTGEQPQHF; CDR3 DNA: TGTGCCTGGAGTGTAGGAACAGGGGAACAGCCCCAGCATTTT
CDR3 length: 10; clone size: .; V gene: TRBV7-6; D gene: TRBD1; J gene: TRBJ1-1; CDR3 protein: CAVPGQRAFF; CDR3 DNA: TGTGCAGTTCCGGGACAGCGAGCTTTCTTT